The 22 T cell receptor beta chains listed next were all sequenced from one sample in a study of blood T cell repertoires in COVID-19. Assay: immunoSEQ multiplex PCR; the TCRdb copy retains only in-frame clones and omits some. The data contain around 130,000 clones, approximately 85% of them singletons. Sequenced sample: peripheral blood. The receptors were gathered from a human donor in a cohort sampled during active COVID-19.

This clone has just one count. The chain couples TRBV19 to TRBJ2-2; no reliable D call. CDR1 and CDR2 from the germline V gene are LNHDA and SQIVND (reference sequence). With 5 bases removed from V and 1 base from J, the gap between germline ends came to 8 bases. This CDR3 has 14 residues. CDR3 protein: CASSLTENTGELFF. The CDR3 DNA sequence: TGTGCCAGTAGTCTTACAGAGAACACCGGGGAGCTGTTTTTT.

This clone occurred once. The chain combines TRBV9 with TRBJ2-1; 11 bases fit TRBD2. Looked up from germline, CDR1 is SGDLS and CDR2 is YYNGEE. V was clipped by 3 bases and J by 7 bases; unmatched bases: 6. This CDR3 comprises 15 residues. This CDR3 is CASSATSGEANEQFF. The CDR3 DNA reads as TGTGCCAGCAGCGCGACTAGCGGGGAGGCGAATGAGCAGTTCTTC.

The DNA of the CDR3 is TGTGCCAGCAGCTTACCCCCGAATCAGCCCCAGCATTTT. It yields the protein CASSLPPNQPQHF. The V call is TRBV7-2, the J call TRBJ1-5; D call uncertain. From germline, CDR1 is SGHTA and CDR2 FQGNSA. V was shortened by 2 bases and J by 4 bases, with 6 bases between the two germline ends. There are 13 residues in the CDR3.

The rearrangement joins TRBV6-5 to TRBJ1-1; TRBD1 might be the D (6 bases). This CDR3 spans 16 amino acids. V shed 0 bases and J shed 1 base, with 12 bases lying between them. The germline V gene encodes CDR1 MNHEY and CDR2 SVGAGI. The CDR3 spells CASSYSRDTWNTEAFF. The DNA of the CDR3 is TGTGCCAGCAGTTACTCCCGGGACACATGGAACACTGAAGCTTTCTTT.

The V call is TRBV7-2, the J call TRBJ2-3, with TRBD2 as a possible D gene (6 bases). The CDR3 spans 15 residues. The germline CDR1 and CDR2 sequences are SGHTA and FQGNSA. Trimming took off 5 bases at V and 7 bases at J, with 19 bases between the two ends. CDR3 in DNA: TGTGCCAGCAGCCCTTGGAAAGGGAGGTCGAATACGCAGTATTTT. Its translation is CASSPWKGRSNTQYF. Filled out from reference TRBV7-2 and TRBJ2-3, the complete variable domain reads GAGVSQSPSNKVTEKGKDVELRCDPISGHTALYWYRQSLGQGLEFLIYFQGNSAPDKSGLPSDRFSAERTGGSVSTLTIQRTQQEDSAVYLCASSPWKGRSNTQYFGPGTRLTVL.

This clone has only a few counts. The V and J genes are TRBV18 and TRBJ1-1, with 7 bases matching TRBD1. The CDR3 has 13 residues. CDR1 and CDR2 from the germline V gene are KGHSH and LQKENI. With V trimmed by 4 bases and J by 3 bases, 2 bases remained unmatched. The CDR3 sequence: CASSLGQDTEAFF. CDR3 bases: TGTGCCAGCTCACTAGGACAGGACACTGAAGCTTTCTTT.

This sequence joins TRBV18 and TRBJ2-3, with TRBD2 matching over 10 bases. The CDR3 sequence is 16 residues long. The J segment lost 1 base and the V segment lost 5 bases, leaving 6 bases of the junction unmatched. The germline V gene has CDR1 KGHSH and CDR2 LQKENI. The CDR3 nucleotides are TGTGCCAGCTCAATGCGGGGGACTAGCGGCACAGATACGCAGTATTTT. Translated, it gives CASSMRGTSGTDTQYF.

V and J are TRBV11-3 and TRBJ2-5; 7 bases line up with TRBD2. Germline-derived CDR1 and CDR2 are SGHNT and YENEEA. After removal of 5 bases from V and 5 bases from J, the junction contained 11 bases not matched to a gene. The CDR3 runs to 15 residues. The CDR3 sequence is CASSKGLREGETQYF. For the CDR3, the DNA is TGTGCCAGCAGCAAAGGGCTCAGGGAGGGGGAGACCCAGTACTTC. The full variable domain, with the rest looked up from reference TRBV11-3 and TRBJ2-5, is EAGVVQSPRYKIIEKKQPVAFWCNPISGHNTLYWYLQNLGQGPELLIRYENEEAVDDSQLPKDRFSAERLKGVDSTLKIQPAELGDSAVYLCASSKGLREGETQYFGPGTRLLVL.

This clone occurred once. The chain carries TRBV19 and TRBJ2-6; 8 bases agree with TRBD1. The CDR3 runs 19 residues. The ends lost 3 bases at V and 0 bases at J; junction bases unmatched: 10. Germline V lookup: CDR1 LNHDA, CDR2 SQIVND (reference sequence). The CDR3 reads CASSMGLGTGLSGANVLTF. The CDR3 nucleotides read TGTGCCAGTAGTATGGGGCTCGGGACAGGCCTCTCTGGGGCCAACGTCCTGACTTTC. Complete variable domain (other parts from reference TRBV19 and TRBJ2-6): DGGITQSPKYLFRKEGQNVTLSCEQNLNHDAMYWYRQDPGQGLRLIYYSQIVNDFQKGDIAEGYSVSREKKESFPLTVTSAQKNPTAFYLCASSMGLGTGLSGANVLTFGAGSRLTVL.

The V and J genes are TRBV7-2 and TRBJ2-3; D is unresolved. The V gene's germline CDR1 is SGHTA and CDR2 FQGNSA. The V gene lost 1 base and the J gene lost 6 bases, with 5 bases spanning the gap. The CDR3 length is 12 residues. CDR3 in amino acids: CASSLGRDTQYF. The CDR3 bases are TGTGCCAGCAGCTTAGGGCGGGATACGCAGTATTTT.

As to this clone: One end of the junction does not line up with germline, which may come from a read error. The chain recombines TRBV11-3 with TRBJ2-3; 9 positions match TRBD2. From germline, CDR1 is SGHNT and CDR2 YENEEA. CDR3 length equals 17 residues. CDR3 nucleotides: TGTGCCAGCAGCTTAAAGGGGAGCGGGGGGATCACAGATACACAGTATTTT. It yields the protein CASSLKGSGGITDTQYF. Together with reference TRBV11-3 and TRBJ2-3, the CDR3 gives the full variable domain: EAGVVQSPRYKIIEKKQPVAFWCNPISGHNTLYWYLQNLGQGPELLIRYENEEAVDDSQLPKDRFSAERLKGVDSTLKIQPAELGDSAVYLCASSLKGSGGITDTQYFGPGTRLTVL.

The chain employs TRBV30 and TRBJ1-3; D is unresolved. Per the germline V gene, CDR1 is GTSNPN and CDR2 is SVGIG (reference sequence). V lost 2 bases to trimming and J lost 4 bases, with 6 bases between them. The CDR3 totals 12 residues. The CDR3: CAWSNEGNTIYF. The CDR3 DNA is TGTGCCTGGAGTAACGAGGGAAACACCATATATTTT.

Within the sample, this clone is medium-sized. The chain joins TRBV29-1 to TRBJ1-4; a weak D match, TRBD1 (5 bases). Germline V lookup: CDR1 SQVTM, CDR2 ANQGSEA. This CDR3 comprises 13 residues. V lost 6 bases and J lost 7, with 15 bases in between. The CDR3 DNA is TGCAGCGTGACGAATAGGGGTGGTGAAAAACTGTTTTTT. Its translation is CSVTNRGGEKLFF.

The chain is built from TRBV15 and TRBJ1-4, with TRBD1 matching 9 bases. The CDR3 is 17 residues long. V gave up 3 bases and J gave up 0 bases; unmatched junction bases: 5. From germline, CDR1 is LNHNV and CDR2 YYDKDF (reference sequence). CDR3 amino acids: CATSSGDRATTNEKLFF. The CDR3 DNA sequence: TGTGCCACCAGCAGTGGGGACAGGGCTACAACTAATGAAAAACTGTTTTTT.

Notes on this clone: The same CDR3 is also encoded by other DNA sequences in this sample. The chain combines TRBV7-2 with TRBJ2-3; 10 positions agree with TRBD1. Germline V gene data show CDR1 as SGHTA and CDR2 as FQGNSA. The CDR3 extends over 15 amino acids. V gave up 5 bases and J gave up 1 base; unmatched junction bases: 3. CDR3 region: CASSLDRGRTDTQYF. Here the CDR3 DNA reads TGTGCCAGCAGCCTCGACAGGGGGCGCACAGATACGCAGTATTTT.

In this sample, this clone turned up a few times. V is TRBV30 and J is TRBJ2-2, with D perhaps TRBD1 (6 bases). V was clipped by 1 base and J by 6 bases, with 9 bases between them. This CDR3 spans 13 amino acids. The germline V gene encodes CDR1 GTSNPN and CDR2 SVGIG (reference sequence). The chain's CDR3 is CAWSGHRAGELFF. As DNA, the CDR3 is TGTGCCTGGAGTGGCCACAGGGCCGGGGAGCTGTTTTTT. Variable domain in full (rest from reference TRBV30 and TRBJ2-2): SQTIHQWPATLVQPVGSPLSLECTVEGTSNPNLYWYRQAAGRGLQLLFYSVGIGQISSEVPQNLSASRPQDRQFILSSKKLLLSDSGFYLCAWSGHRAGELFFGEGSRLTVL.

The chain carries TRBV18 and TRBJ1-4, with no clear D. The CDR3 length is 15 residues. Trimming removed 6 bases at V and 0 bases at J, with 11 bases between. From germline, CDR1 is KGHSH and CDR2 LQKENI. The CDR3 here is CASSDPATTNEKLFF. The CDR3 nucleotides read TGTGCCAGCTCGGATCCAGCGACAACTAATGAAAAACTGTTTTTT.

The CDR3 loop reads CASSFRTINEQFF. DNA for the CDR3: TGTGCCAGCAGCTTCAGGACTATCAATGAGCAGTTCTTC. This chain joins TRBV11-3 and TRBJ2-1; D is possibly TRBD2 (6 bases). Germline CDR1 reads SGHNT; CDR2 reads YENEEA. The CDR3 is 13 amino acids. V lost 3 bases and J 6 bases, leaving 9 bases between the germline ends.

This chain connects TRBV4-3 to TRBJ1-1, with TRBD1 as a possible D gene (5 bases). This CDR3 region has 16 residues. V dropped 2 bases and J dropped 2 bases, with 15 bases sitting between them. Per germline, CDR1 LGHNA and CDR2 YSLEER. The CDR3 DNA sequence: TGCGCCAGCAGCCAAACCCCCCTGACAGATAACACTGAAGCTTTCTTT. Its protein is CASSQTPLTDNTEAFF.

The chain carries TRBV5-1 and TRBJ1-1, with TRBD1 matching over 7 bases. CDR3 length: 14 residues. Trimming took 4 bases from V and 4 from J; bases not matched to a gene: 7. CDR1 SGHRS and CDR2 YFSETQ come from the germline V gene. CDR3 residues: CASSLLQGSTEAFF. The DNA of the CDR3 is TGCGCCAGCAGCCTTCTACAGGGGTCCACTGAAGCTTTCTTT. Combining the CDR3 with reference TRBV5-1 and TRBJ1-1 gives the whole variable domain KAGVTQTPRYLIKTRGQQVTLSCSPISGHRSVSWYQQTPGQGLQFLFEYFSETQRNKGNFPGRFSGRQFSNSRSEMNVSTLELGDSALYLCASSLLQGSTEAFFGQGTRLTVV.

J is TRBJ2-2 and V is TRBV2, with D perhaps TRBD1 (5 bases). Germline V gene sequence: CDR1 SNHLY, CDR2 FYNNEI. The CDR3 is 13 residues long. Trimming took off 0 bases at V and 8 bases at J, with 7 bases between the two ends. The CDR3 DNA sequence: TGTGCCAGCAGTGAAGCGGGGCGGGGGGAGCTGTTTTTT. This codes for CASSEAGRGELFF. The full variable domain, completed using reference TRBV2 and TRBJ2-2, is EPEVTQTPSHQVTQMGQEVILRCVPISNHLYFYWYRQILGQKVEFLVSFYNNEISEKSEIFDDQFSVERPDGSNFTLKIRSTKLEDSAMYFCASSEAGRGELFFGEGSRLTVL.

The chain recombines TRBV5-5 with TRBJ1-5; no definite D call. CDR3 length: 14 amino acids. The V and J ends lost 2 bases and 0 bases respectively, with 6 bases between them. Per the germline V gene, CDR1 is SGHKS and CDR2 is YYEKEE (reference sequence). CDR3 protein: CASSFGNSNQPQHF. The DNA for the CDR3 is TGTGCCAGCAGCTTTGGCAATAGCAATCAGCCCCAGCATTTT.